A selection of T cell receptor beta chains follows, all from one sample in a study of blood T cell repertoires in COVID-19. TCRdb's copy holds only in-frame clones and misses some; the assay was immunoSEQ multiplex PCR. The repertoire includes 45,000 to 50,000 clones, roughly 88% of them detected once, and around 8.6% sits in the top ten. Sequencing was performed on peripheral blood. These receptors all come from a man aged 50-60 years with acute or convalescent COVID-19. CDR3s include the opening cysteine and the closing phenylalanine or tryptophan. A D gene is named only where the DNA matches it firmly. Clone size is not always given. Where it is, it says once, few, many or a class for expanded clones.

d_call j_call clone_size v_call cdr3_nt cdr3_aa
TRBD1 TRBJ2-2 NA TRBV5-1 TGCGCCAGCAGCTTAGGACAGGGGGCTCGAACCGGGGAGCTGTTTTTT CASSLGQGARTGELFF
TRBD1 TRBJ1-1 NA TRBV2 TGTGCCAGCAGTGCTCAGGGGGCCTTTGTAGCTTTCTTT CASSAQGAFVAFF
NA TRBJ2-5 NA TRBV15 TGTGCCACCAGCAGAGCCTATCTGGAGACCCAGTACTTC CATSRAYLETQYF
TRBD2 TRBJ2-7 NA TRBV5-6 TGTGCCAGCAGCAGGGGACTAGCGCAGTTCTACGAGCAGTACTTC CASSRGLAQFYEQYF
NA TRBJ2-3 NA TRBV13 TGTGCCAGCAGCTTAGCCCTTCAGGGAACTGATACGCAGTATTTT CASSLALQGTDTQYF
NA TRBJ1-1 NA TRBV7-9 TGTGCCAGCAGCTCTCCGGGAGTATACACTGAAGCTTTCTTT CASSSPGVYTEAFF
TRBD1 TRBJ2-6 once TRBV3-1/TRBV3-2 TGTGCCAGCAGCCCGGGACAGGGGGACTCTGGGGCCAACGTCCTGACTTTC CASSPGQGDSGANVLTF
TRBD2 TRBJ2-3 medium-sized TRBV7-3 TGTGCCAGCAGCCCACCGCCGGGGGGGAGGGCCGCAGATACGCAGTATTTT CASSPPPGGRAADTQYF
TRBD1 TRBJ1-2 NA TRBV3-1/TRBV3-2 TGTGCCAGCAGCCGTGAGGGACAGGGGATTTCTGGCTACACCTTC CASSREGQGISGYTF
NA TRBJ2-7 NA TRBV10-3 TGTGCCATCAGTGAGGAGGGGGTTAGCTCCTACGAGCAGTACTTC CAISEEGVSSYEQYF
NA TRBJ1-6 once TRBV7-2 TGTGCCAGCAGCTTATCTGGCCTCCCCAATTCACCCCTCCACTTT CASSLSGLPNSPLHF
TRBD2 TRBJ2-2 NA TRBV7-8 TGTGCCAGCAGCTTCACTAGCGGGGGGTCCTACACCGGGGAGCTGTTTTTT CASSFTSGGSYTGELFF
TRBD2 TRBJ2-5 NA TRBV6-5 TGTGCCAGCAGTTTATGGACTAGCGGGAGAGAGACCCAGTACTTC CASSLWTSGRETQYF
NA TRBJ1-1 NA TRBV6-5 TGTGCCAGCGTTCCCTCCAGGGCGGGAAGCACTGAAGCTTTCTTT CASVPSRAGSTEAFF
TRBD2 TRBJ2-1 NA TRBV19 TGTGCCAGTAGTGGTTTGGGACTAGCGGTCAGCTCCTACAATGAGCAGTTCTTC CASSGLGLAVSSYNEQFF
TRBD2 TRBJ2-2 NA TRBV5-6 TGTGCCAGCAGCCGACTAGCGGGAGGGACCGGGGAGCTGTTTTTT CASSRLAGGTGELFF
NA TRBJ2-2 NA TRBV27 TGTGCCAGCAGTTTATACCCTAACCCATACCTGAACACCGGGGAGCTGTTTTTT CASSLYPNPYLNTGELFF